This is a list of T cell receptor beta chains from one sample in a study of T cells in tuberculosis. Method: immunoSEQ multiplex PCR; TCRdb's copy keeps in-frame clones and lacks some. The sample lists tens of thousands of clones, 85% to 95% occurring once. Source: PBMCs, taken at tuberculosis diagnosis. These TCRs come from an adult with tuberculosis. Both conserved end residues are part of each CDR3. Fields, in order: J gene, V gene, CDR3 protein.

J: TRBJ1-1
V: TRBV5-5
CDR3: CASSQGQGTTEAFF

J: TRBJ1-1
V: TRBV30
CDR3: CAWSEAGHTEAFF

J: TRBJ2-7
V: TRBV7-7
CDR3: CASSPGQGFVNEQYF

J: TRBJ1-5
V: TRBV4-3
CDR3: CASSQDTGVRNQPQHF

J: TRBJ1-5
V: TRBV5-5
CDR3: CASSLSGPENYQPQHF

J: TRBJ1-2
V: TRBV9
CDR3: CASSAPDGINYGYTF

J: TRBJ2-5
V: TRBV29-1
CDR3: CSPIRAGGLRKQETQYF

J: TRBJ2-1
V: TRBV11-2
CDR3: CASSPSGGAYNEQFF

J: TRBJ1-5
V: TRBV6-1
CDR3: CASRMPPGGNQPQHF

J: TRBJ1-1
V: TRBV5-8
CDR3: CASSLAGSTEAFF

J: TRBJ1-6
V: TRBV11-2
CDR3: CASSTGQNVSPLHF

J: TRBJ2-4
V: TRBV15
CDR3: CATSRDLAKNIQYF

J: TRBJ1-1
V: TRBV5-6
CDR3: CASSETGVDTEAFF

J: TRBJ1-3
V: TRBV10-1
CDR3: CASHETGVSGNTIYF

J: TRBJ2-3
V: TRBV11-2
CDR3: CASSLEAGGYTDTQYF